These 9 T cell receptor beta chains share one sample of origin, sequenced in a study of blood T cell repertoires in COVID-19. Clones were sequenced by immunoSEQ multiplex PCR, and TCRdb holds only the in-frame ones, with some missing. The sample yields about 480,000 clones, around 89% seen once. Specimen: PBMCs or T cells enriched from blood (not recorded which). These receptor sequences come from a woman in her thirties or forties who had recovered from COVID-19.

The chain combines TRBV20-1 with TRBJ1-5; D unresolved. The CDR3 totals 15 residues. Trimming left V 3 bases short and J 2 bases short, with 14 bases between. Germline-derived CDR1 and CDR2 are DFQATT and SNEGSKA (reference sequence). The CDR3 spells CSASQYDRGNQPQHF. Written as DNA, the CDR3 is TGCAGTGCTAGTCAATATGATAGAGGCAATCAGCCCCAGCATTTT.

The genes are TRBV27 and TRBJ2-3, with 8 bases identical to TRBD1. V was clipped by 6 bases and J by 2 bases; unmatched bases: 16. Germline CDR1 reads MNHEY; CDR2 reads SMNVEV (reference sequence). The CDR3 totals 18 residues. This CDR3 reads CASRFRTGLPYITDTQYF. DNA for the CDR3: TGTGCCAGCAGATTCCGGACAGGGCTCCCTTACATCACAGATACGCAGTATTTT.

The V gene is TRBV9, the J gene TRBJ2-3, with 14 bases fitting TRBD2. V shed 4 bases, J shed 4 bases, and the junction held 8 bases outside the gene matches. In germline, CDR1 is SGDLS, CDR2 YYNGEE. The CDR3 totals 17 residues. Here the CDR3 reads CASSPGTSGSIPDTQYF. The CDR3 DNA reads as TGTGCCAGCAGCCCAGGGACTAGCGGGAGCATCCCAGATACGCAGTATTTT.

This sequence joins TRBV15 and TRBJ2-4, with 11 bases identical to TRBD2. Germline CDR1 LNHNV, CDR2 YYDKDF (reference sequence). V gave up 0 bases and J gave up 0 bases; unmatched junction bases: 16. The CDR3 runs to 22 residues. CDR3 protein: CATSRDQGSGRARGIAKNIQYF. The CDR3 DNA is TGTGCCACCAGCAGAGATCAGGGTAGCGGGAGGGCGAGAGGAATAGCCAAAAACATTCAGTACTTC.

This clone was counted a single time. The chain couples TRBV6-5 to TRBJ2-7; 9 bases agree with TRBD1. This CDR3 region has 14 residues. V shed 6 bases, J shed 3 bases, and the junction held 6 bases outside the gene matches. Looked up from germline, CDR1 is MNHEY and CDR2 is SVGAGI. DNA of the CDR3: TGTGCCAGCAGCCCGGACAGGGGCGGCTACGAGCAGTACTTC. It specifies CASSPDRGGYEQYF.

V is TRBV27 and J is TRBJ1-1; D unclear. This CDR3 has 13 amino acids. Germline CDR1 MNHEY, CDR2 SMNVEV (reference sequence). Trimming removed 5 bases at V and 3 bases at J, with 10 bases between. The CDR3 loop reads CASSPTRDTEAFF. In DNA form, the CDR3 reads TGTGCCAGCAGTCCGACGCGGGACACTGAAGCTTTCTTT.

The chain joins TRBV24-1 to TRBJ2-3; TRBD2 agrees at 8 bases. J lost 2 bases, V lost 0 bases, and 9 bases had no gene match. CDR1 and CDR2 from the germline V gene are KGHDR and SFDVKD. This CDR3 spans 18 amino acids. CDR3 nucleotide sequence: TGTGCCACCAGTGATTTGCAAACTAGCGGAGCCCCCACAGATACGCAGTATTTT. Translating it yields CATSDLQTSGAPTDTQYF.

Written as DNA, the CDR3 is TGTGCCACCAGTGATCAGCGGGAGCCCCGCGAGCAGTACTTC. This codes for CATSDQREPREQYF. The rearrangement uses TRBV24-1 and TRBJ2-7; 8 bases agree with TRBD2. From germline, CDR1 is KGHDR and CDR2 SFDVKD. The J segment lost 6 bases and the V segment lost 3 bases, leaving 6 bases of the junction unmatched. The CDR3 runs to 14 residues.

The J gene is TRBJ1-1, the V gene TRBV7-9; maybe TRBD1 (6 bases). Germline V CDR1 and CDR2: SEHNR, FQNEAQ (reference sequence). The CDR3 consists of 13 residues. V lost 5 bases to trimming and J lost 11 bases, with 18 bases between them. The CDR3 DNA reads TGTGCCAGCAGCACGCATTACAGGGAATCCGCTTTCTTT. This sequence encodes CASSTHYRESAFF.